The source of this T cell receptor beta chain is a study of blood T cell repertoires in COVID-19. Study at large: Italy, Spain and the United States were the sources of the convalescent and acute COVID-19 samples. In each case, the material was cDNA or gDNA derived from T cells, B-cell-depleted T cells, or PBMCs.

Remarks on this clone: Germline and junction disagree at one end, which may indicate a read error.

Sequencing used immunoSEQ multiplex PCR; TCRdb keeps in-frame clones, though not all of them. In the table there are around 220,000 clones, 90% of which are singletons. The CDR3 has 16 amino acids. The V gene's germline CDR1 is SGDLS and CDR2 YYNGEE. The chain carries TRBV9 and TRBJ1-4; 11 bases are a match to TRBD1. The sequencing input was PBMCs or T cells enriched from blood (not recorded which). This TCR was sampled from a man aged 25-45 years who had been exposed to COVID-19. The CDR3 loop reads CASSVGTGGFSEKLFF. The CDR3 DNA reads TGTGCCAGCAGTGTAGGGACAGGGGGTTTTTCTGAAAAACTGTTTTTT.